Sequencing of this T cell receptor beta chain was carried out in a study of cytomegalovirus exposure and HLA in healthy donors. The V gene lost 4 bases and the J gene lost 1 base, with 10 bases spanning the gap. CDR3 length: 14 amino acids. CDR1 is LGHNA, CDR2 YSLEER, per germline. Both 60 Vbeta primers and 13 Jbeta primers went into the PCR. The table came from immunoSEQ multiplex PCR; TCRdb's copy has only in-frame clones and leaves some out. Of approximately 210,000 clones in the sample, about 80% were seen once. This clone appeared a few times. Its antigen is unidentified. General study points: Most TCR beta V segments were productive about 87% or about 30% of the time in an earlier analysis.

This rearrangement joins TRBV4-3 to TRBJ1-2; D is possibly TRBD1 (6 bases). The specimen sequenced was PBMCs. This clonotype was sampled from a woman aged 40 to 50 in good health and CMV-seronegative. CDR3 amino acids: CASSRYRDNYGYTF. Here the CDR3 DNA reads TGCGCCAGCAGCCGTTACAGGGATAACTATGGCTACACCTTC.